The text below deals with one T cell receptor (beta chain). The data were obtained in a study of blood T cell repertoires in COVID-19. Overall study context: Researchers got acute and convalescent COVID-19 samples from the United States, Italy and Spain.

Trimming shortened V by 6 bases and J by 4 bases, and 12 bases separated the two germline ends. Germline values: CDR1 LGHNT, CDR2 FRNRAP. This CDR3 contains 13 residues. The assay was immunoSEQ multiplex PCR, and TCRdb's table has in-frame clones only and misses some. The sample contains 95,000 to 150,000 clones, around 80% of which appear only once. Sequencing input: peripheral blood. The origin of this receptor is a man under 40 with COVID-19, enrolled during active disease. V usage is TRBV12-5 and J usage is TRBJ1-2, with D unclear. The CDR3 DNA is TGTGCTAGTGGCCCAGACAACCTCTATGGCTACACCTTC. It yields the protein CASGPDNLYGYTF. Filled out from reference TRBV12-5 and TRBJ1-2, the complete variable domain reads DARVTQTPRHKVTEMGQEVTMRCQPILGHNTVFWYRQTMMQGLELLAYFRNRAPLDDSGMPKDRFSAEMPDATLATLKIQPSEPRDSAVYFCASGPDNLYGYTFGSGTRLTVV.